The rows below give T cell receptor beta chains drawn from one sample of a study of shared clonotypes between healthy human individuals. TCRdb's copy holds only in-frame clones and misses some; the assay was immunoSEQ multiplex PCR. The sample records approximately 1,000,000 clones, 60% to 80% being singletons. The sequenced sample was memory CD4+ T cells from PBMCs. The source is a man aged 18 to 29 in good health. Some clones in this sample may be carry-over from other donors' samples. Each CDR3 is given with its conserved first and last residue. The D gene is left open where the match is weak. Only part of the rows carry a size: once, few, many, or a class if the clone is expanded.

d_gene | j_gene | abundance | v_gene | CDR3nt | CDR3aa
NA | TRBJ2-5 | NA | TRBV18 | TGTGCCAGCTCACGGGACTCCCGTGAGACCCAGTACTTC | CASSRDSRETQYF
NA | TRBJ1-1 | NA | TRBV5-1 | TGCGCCAGCAGCTTGAGTAAGAATCTTGAAGCTTTCTTT | CASSLSKNLEAFF
NA | TRBJ1-1 | NA | TRBV2 | TGTGCCAGCAGTGGGGGGAGGGGTTTGGGACGGATGAACACTGAAGCTTTCTTT | CASSGGRGLGRMNTEAFF
TRBD1 | TRBJ1-5 | once | TRBV5-6 | TGTGCCAGCAGCTTGTTAGGTTACAGGGGCGGGAGCCAGCCCCAGCATTTT | CASSLLGYRGGSQPQHF
NA | TRBJ1-6 | NA | TRBV5-4 | TGTGCCAGCAGCCCGGTCGGGGGGGGTGTGAATTCACCCCTCCACTTT | CASSPVGGGVNSPLHF
TRBD2 | TRBJ2-3 | NA | TRBV30 | TGTGCCTGGAGACTAGCGGGAGGAACAGATACGCAGTATTTT | CAWRLAGGTDTQYF
TRBD1 | TRBJ1-5 | NA | TRBV10-1 | TGCGCCAGCAGTGAGCGGGACAGGGTAGCCCAGCCCCAGCATTTT | CASSERDRVAQPQHF
NA | TRBJ2-5 | NA | TRBV5-4 | TGTGCCAGCAGCTTCAGCCGGGAGACCCAGTACTTC | CASSFSRETQYF
NA | TRBJ1-5 | NA | TRBV19 | TGTGCCAGTAGTATAGGCCGGGGACCAAATAGCAATCAGCCCCAGCATTTT | CASSIGRGPNSNQPQHF
NA | TRBJ2-7 | NA | TRBV11-2 | TGTGCCAGCAGACTTAGCGGTAGGGCCCGTAGCGAGCAGTACTTC | CASRLSGRARSEQYF
TRBD2 | TRBJ2-1 | NA | TRBV9 | TGTGCCAGCAGCGTACTCGGGACTAGCGGGATGTTGGAGCAGTTCTTC | CASSVLGTSGMLEQFF
NA | TRBJ2-7 | NA | TRBV6-5 | TGTGCCAGCAGTCCTATCGGGCCTGCGGACGAGCAGTACTTC | CASSPIGPADEQYF
TRBD2 | TRBJ2-2 | NA | TRBV5-6 | TGTGCCAGCAGCTTGGCGGGAGGGGGAAGCGGGGAGCTGTTTTTT | CASSLAGGGSGELFF
NA | TRBJ2-1 | NA | TRBV5-4 | TGTGCCAGCAGCTTGGGGTATCTAGTCAATGAGCAGTTCTTC | CASSLGYLVNEQFF
TRBD1 | TRBJ2-3 | few | TRBV4-2 | TGTGCCAGCAGCCAACTTATACAGGGGGAAATAGATACGCAGTATTTT | CASSQLIQGEIDTQYF
TRBD2 | TRBJ2-5 | NA | TRBV27 | TGTGCCAGCAGCCTCGGACTAGCGGGAGGTCGGGAGGAGACCCAGTACTTC | CASSLGLAGGREETQYF
NA | TRBJ1-4 | NA | TRBV4-3 | TGCGCCAGCAGCCAAGATCACGCGGGGTTCAATGAAAAACTGTTTTTT | CASSQDHAGFNEKLFF
NA | TRBJ1-1 | NA | TRBV2 | TGTGCCAGCAGTCCGGGCCCCCATTCCGCCACTGAAGCTTTCTTT | CASSPGPHSATEAFF
NA | TRBJ2-7 | NA | TRBV7-2 | TGTGCCAGCAGCTCAGGGAGAGGGCCCGAGCAGTACTTC | CASSSGRGPEQYF
TRBD1 | TRBJ2-7 | NA | TRBV2 | TGTGCCAGCATTAGACAGGGGCCCGCCTACGAGCAGTACTTC | CASIRQGPAYEQYF
NA | TRBJ1-3 | NA | TRBV4-1 | TGCGCCAGCAGCCAAGAAAGCTGGGGTGGAAACACCATATATTTT | CASSQESWGGNTIYF
NA | TRBJ1-1 | NA | TRBV28 | TGTGCCAGCAAAACAGTAATGAACACTGAAGCTTTCTTT | CASKTVMNTEAFF
NA | TRBJ2-5 | NA | TRBV13 | TGTGCCAGCAGTAGGCGCGGGGAGACCCAGTACTTC | CASSRRGETQYF
NA | TRBJ2-2 | NA | TRBV28 | TGTGCCAGCAGTTCGGCAGGGGAGAACACCGGGGAGCTGTTTTTT | CASSSAGENTGELFF
NA | TRBJ2-7 | NA | TRBV28 | TGTGCCAGCAGTTTATTGGGGGTAAGCTCCTACGAGCAGTACTTC | CASSLLGVSSYEQYF
NA | TRBJ2-5 | once | TRBV28 | TGTGCCAGCACCCCCGGCCAAGAGACCCAGTACTTC | CASTPGQETQYF
TRBD1 | TRBJ2-1 | NA | TRBV2 | TGTGCCAGCAGTGGAGGGACAGGGGGCTACAATGAGCAGTTCTTC | CASSGGTGGYNEQFF
NA | TRBJ2-1 | NA | TRBV30 | TGTGCCTGGAGTGTATTCCGGGGATACAATGAGCAGTTCTTC | CAWSVFRGYNEQFF
TRBD1 | TRBJ2-5 | NA | TRBV5-6 | TGTGCCAGCAGCGAGGACAGGGCCCAAGAGACCCAGTACTTC | CASSEDRAQETQYF
TRBD2 | TRBJ2-5 | NA | TRBV4-2 | TGTGCCAGCAGCCAAGTACCTAGCGGGGTTTCAGAGACCCAGTACTTC | CASSQVPSGVSETQYF
NA | TRBJ2-7 | NA | TRBV19 | TGTGCCAGTATGCCGAGCGGACTTTCCTACGAGCAGTACTTC | CASMPSGLSYEQYF
TRBD2 | TRBJ2-3 | many | TRBV7-2 | TGTGCCAGCAGCGTGACTAGCCCAGATACGCAGTATTTT | CASSVTSPDTQYF
TRBD2 | TRBJ2-2 | few | TRBV6-6 | TGTGCCAGTACCACTAGCGGCTACACCGGGGAGCTGTTTTTT | CASTTSGYTGELFF
NA | TRBJ2-1 | NA | TRBV5-4 | TGTGCCAGCGGGGGGCTAGTCCCAGATGAGCAGTTCTTC | CASGGLVPDEQFF
NA | TRBJ2-1 | NA | TRBV10-1 | TGCGCCAGCAGTGAGTCGGACAGCCGCGGGGGCGAGCAGTTCTTC | CASSESDSRGGEQFF
TRBD1 | TRBJ2-5 | NA | TRBV5-1 | TGCGCCAGCAGCTCGGGACAGGGCCCCCAAGAGACCCAGTACTTC | CASSSGQGPQETQYF
NA | TRBJ2-2 | NA | TRBV5-1 | TGCGCCAGCAGCTTGGACAGCGGCACCGGGGAGCTGTTTTTT | CASSLDSGTGELFF
TRBD1 | TRBJ2-7 | NA | TRBV7-9 | TGTGCCAGCAGCCTGACAGGGGGTGCGGGAGAGCAGTACTTC | CASSLTGGAGEQYF
TRBD1 | TRBJ2-5 | NA | TRBV29-1 | TGCAGCGTTGAGACACCGACAGGGCCCCAGGGGACCCAGTACTTC | CSVETPTGPQGTQYF
TRBD2 | TRBJ2-3 | NA | TRBV5-1 | TGCGCCAGCAGCCAGGGAGGGGAAGGCGATACGCAGTATTTT | CASSQGGEGDTQYF
TRBD1 | TRBJ2-5 | NA | TRBV5-1 | TGCGCCAGCAGCTGGGCCGACAGGGGTGAGACCCAGTACTTC | CASSWADRGETQYF
NA | TRBJ1-4 | once | TRBV18 | TGTGCCAGCTCGCCAGGGGCCTCAGAGGAAAAACTGTTTTTT | CASSPGASEEKLFF
TRBD2 | TRBJ2-1 | NA | TRBV7-3 | TGTGCCAGCAGCTTACGCGGTAGCGGGAGGGCTGAGCAGTTCTTC | CASSLRGSGRAEQFF
TRBD1 | TRBJ1-3 | NA | TRBV7-6 | TGTGCCAGCAGCTTACTGAGACAGGGGGCTGGAAACACCATATATTTT | CASSLLRQGAGNTIYF
TRBD1 | TRBJ1-1 | NA | TRBV5-5 | TGTGCCAGCAGCCCATGGGGACAGGACAACACTGAAGCTTTCTTT | CASSPWGQDNTEAFF
NA | TRBJ1-2 | NA | TRBV6-1 | TGTGCCGGCCGCCAACTCAACTATGGCTACACCTTC | CAGRQLNYGYTF
NA | TRBJ2-7 | NA | TRBV11-1 | TGTGCCAGCAGCTCCCGGGGCGGGGTCTCCTACGAGCAGTACTTC | CASSSRGGVSYEQYF
TRBD1 | TRBJ2-5 | NA | TRBV5-1 | TGCGCCAGCAGCTTACAGGGGAGTGAGACCCAGTACTTC | CASSLQGSETQYF
NA | TRBJ2-5 | NA | TRBV7-9 | TGTGCCAGCAGCTGGGGTGTGGGGAGCCCCGGGGAGACCCAGTACTTC | CASSWGVGSPGETQYF
TRBD2 | TRBJ2-2 | NA | TRBV28 | TGTGCCAGCAGCTCCGGGGAGGGGCCGGGCCTGTTTTTT | CASSSGEGPGLFF
NA | TRBJ2-5 | NA | TRBV10-2 | TGCGCCAGCAGTCCAGGTGCGGAGACCCAGTACTTC | CASSPGAETQYF
NA | TRBJ2-3 | NA | TRBV6-5 | TGTGCCAGCAGCCGCGTGGGTTCAGATACGCAGTATTTT | CASSRVGSDTQYF